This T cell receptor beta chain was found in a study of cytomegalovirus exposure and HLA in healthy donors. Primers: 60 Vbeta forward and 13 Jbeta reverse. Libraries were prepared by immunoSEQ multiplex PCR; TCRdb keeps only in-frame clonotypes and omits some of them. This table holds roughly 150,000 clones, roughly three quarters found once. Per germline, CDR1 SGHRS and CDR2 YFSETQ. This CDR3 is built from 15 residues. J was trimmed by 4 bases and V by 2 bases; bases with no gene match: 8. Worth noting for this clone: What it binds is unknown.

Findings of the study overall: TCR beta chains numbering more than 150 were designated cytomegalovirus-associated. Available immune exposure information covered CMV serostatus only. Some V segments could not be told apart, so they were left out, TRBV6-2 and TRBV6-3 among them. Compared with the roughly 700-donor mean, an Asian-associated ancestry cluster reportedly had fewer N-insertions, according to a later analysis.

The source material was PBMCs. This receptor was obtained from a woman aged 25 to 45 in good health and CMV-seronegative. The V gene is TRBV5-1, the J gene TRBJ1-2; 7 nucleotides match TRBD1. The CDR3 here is CASSFRQGQSYGYTF. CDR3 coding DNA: TGCGCCAGCAGCTTTCGACAGGGACAGAGCTATGGCTACACCTTC.